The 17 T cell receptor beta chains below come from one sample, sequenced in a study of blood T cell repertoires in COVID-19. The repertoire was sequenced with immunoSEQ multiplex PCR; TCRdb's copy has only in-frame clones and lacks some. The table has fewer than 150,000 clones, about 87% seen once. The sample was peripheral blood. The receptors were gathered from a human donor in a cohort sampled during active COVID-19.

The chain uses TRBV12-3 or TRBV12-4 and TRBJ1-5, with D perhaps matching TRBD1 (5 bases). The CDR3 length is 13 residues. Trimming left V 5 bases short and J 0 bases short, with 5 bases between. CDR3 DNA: TGTGCCAGCAGTCAGGGTAGCAATCAGCCCCAGCATTTT. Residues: CASSQGSNQPQHF.

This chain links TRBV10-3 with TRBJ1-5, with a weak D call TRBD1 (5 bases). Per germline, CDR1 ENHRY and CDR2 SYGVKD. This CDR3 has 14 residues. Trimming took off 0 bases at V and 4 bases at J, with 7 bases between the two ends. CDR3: CAISESTGNQPQHF. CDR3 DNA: TGTGCCATCAGTGAGTCAACAGGTAATCAGCCCCAGCATTTT.

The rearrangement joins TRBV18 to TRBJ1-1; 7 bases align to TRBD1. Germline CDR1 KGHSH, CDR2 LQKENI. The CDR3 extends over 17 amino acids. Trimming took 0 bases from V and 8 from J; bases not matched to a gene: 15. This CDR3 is CASSPPGGLNRGSEAFF. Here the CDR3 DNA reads TGTGCCAGCTCACCACCGGGGGGTTTAAACAGGGGCTCCGAAGCTTTCTTT.

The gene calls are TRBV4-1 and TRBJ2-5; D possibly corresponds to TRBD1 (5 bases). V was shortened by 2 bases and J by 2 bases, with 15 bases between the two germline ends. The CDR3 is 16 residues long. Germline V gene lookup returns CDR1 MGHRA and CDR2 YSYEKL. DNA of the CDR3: TGCGCCAGCAGCCAATTGATACCGACAGCACAAGAGACCCAGTACTTC. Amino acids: CASSQLIPTAQETQYF.

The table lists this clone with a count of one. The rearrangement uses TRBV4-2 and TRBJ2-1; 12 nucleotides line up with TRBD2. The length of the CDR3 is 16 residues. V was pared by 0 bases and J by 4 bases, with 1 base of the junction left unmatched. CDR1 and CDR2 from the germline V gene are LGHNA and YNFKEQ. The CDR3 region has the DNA TGTGCCAGCAGCCAAGAAGGACTAGCGGGGTACAATGAGCAGTTCTTC. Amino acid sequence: CASSQEGLAGYNEQFF.

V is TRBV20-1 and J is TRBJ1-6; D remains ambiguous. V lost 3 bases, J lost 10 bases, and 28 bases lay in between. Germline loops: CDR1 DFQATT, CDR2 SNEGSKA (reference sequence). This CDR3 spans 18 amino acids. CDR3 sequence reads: CSASSLAPGLLGESPLHF. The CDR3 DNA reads TGCAGTGCTAGTTCTCTCGCGCCGGGGTTGCTTGGAGAATCACCCCTCCACTTT.

The CDR3, as DNA: TGTGCCAGCAGCCGGGACAGTAGCGGCGGCTACACCTTC. It translates to CASSRDSSGGYTF. The chain combines TRBV27 with TRBJ1-2; 7 positions match TRBD1. V lost 6 bases and J lost 8; bases outside the gene matches: 9. CDR3 length equals 13 residues. CDR1 MNHEY and CDR2 SMNVEV come from the germline V gene (reference sequence).

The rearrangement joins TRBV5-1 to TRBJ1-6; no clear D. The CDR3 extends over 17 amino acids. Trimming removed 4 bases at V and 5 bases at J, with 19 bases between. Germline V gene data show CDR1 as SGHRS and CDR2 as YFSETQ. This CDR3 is CASSPVAGSSNNSPLHF. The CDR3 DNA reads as TGCGCCAGCAGCCCCGTGGCAGGATCGTCCAATAATTCACCCCTCCACTTT. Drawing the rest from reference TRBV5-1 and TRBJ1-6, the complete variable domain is KAGVTQTPRYLIKTRGQQVTLSCSPISGHRSVSWYQQTPGQGLQFLFEYFSETQRNKGNFPGRFSGRQFSNSRSEMNVSTLELGDSALYLCASSPVAGSSNNSPLHFGNGTRLTVT.

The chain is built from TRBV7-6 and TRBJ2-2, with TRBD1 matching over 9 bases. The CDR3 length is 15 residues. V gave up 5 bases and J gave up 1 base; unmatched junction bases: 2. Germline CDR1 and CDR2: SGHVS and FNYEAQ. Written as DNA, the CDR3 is TGTGCCAGCAGCCTGGGACAGGGGAACACCGGGGAGCTGTTTTTT. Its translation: CASSLGQGNTGELFF.

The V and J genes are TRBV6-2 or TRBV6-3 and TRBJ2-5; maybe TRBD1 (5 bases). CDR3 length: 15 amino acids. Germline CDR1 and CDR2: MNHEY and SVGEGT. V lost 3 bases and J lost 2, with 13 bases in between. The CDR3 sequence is CASSYRQQSQETQYF. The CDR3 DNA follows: TGTGCCAGCAGTTATCGACAGCAATCTCAAGAGACCCAGTACTTC.

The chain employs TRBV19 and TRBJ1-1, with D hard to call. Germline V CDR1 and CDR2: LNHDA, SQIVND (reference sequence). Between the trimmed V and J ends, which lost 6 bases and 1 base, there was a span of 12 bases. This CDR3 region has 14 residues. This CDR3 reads CASSPGSWNTEAFF. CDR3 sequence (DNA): TGTGCCAGTAGCCCGGGGAGTTGGAACACTGAAGCTTTCTTT.

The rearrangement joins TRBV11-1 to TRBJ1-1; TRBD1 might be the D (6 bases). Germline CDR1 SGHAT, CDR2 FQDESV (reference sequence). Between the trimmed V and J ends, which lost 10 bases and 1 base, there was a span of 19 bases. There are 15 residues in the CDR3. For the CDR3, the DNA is TGTGCCATTAAGAAGAGGGGGACAAAGAACACTGAAGCTTTCTTT. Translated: CAIKKRGTKNTEAFF. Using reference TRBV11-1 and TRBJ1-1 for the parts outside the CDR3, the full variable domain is EAEVAQSPRYKITEKSQAVAFWCDPISGHATLYWYRQILGQGPELLVQFQDESVVDDSQLPKDRFSAERLKGVDSTLKIQPAELGDSAMYLCAIKKRGTKNTEAFFGQGTRLTVV.

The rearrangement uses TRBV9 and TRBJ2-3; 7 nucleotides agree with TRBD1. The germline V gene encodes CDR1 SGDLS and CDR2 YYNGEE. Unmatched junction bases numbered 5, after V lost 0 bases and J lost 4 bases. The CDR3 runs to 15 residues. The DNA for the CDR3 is TGTGCCAGCAGCGTAGGAGGGGGCCTTTCAGATACGCAGTATTTT. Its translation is CASSVGGGLSDTQYF.

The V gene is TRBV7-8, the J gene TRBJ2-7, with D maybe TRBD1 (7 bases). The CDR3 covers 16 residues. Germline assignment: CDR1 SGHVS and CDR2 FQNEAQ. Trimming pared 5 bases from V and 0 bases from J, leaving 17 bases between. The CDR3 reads CASSPYRGGSSYEQYF. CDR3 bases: TGTGCCAGCAGCCCCTACAGGGGAGGATCCTCCTACGAGCAGTACTTC.

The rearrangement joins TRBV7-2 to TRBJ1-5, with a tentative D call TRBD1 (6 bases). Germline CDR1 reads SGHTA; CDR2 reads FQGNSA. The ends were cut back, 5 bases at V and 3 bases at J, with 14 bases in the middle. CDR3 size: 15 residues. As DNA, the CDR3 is TGTGCCAGCAGCCTCGGTGCGGGGGCCAATCAGCCCCAGCATTTT. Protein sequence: CASSLGAGANQPQHF.

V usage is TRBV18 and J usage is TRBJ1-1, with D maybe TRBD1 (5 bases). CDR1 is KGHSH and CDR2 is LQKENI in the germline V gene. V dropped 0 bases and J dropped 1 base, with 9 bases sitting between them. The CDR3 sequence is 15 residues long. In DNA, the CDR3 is TGTGCCAGCTCACCACCGGGAGGGACGAACACTGAAGCTTTCTTT. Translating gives CASSPPGGTNTEAFF. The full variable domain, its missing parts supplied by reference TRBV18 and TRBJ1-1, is NAGVMQNPRHLVRRRGQEARLRCSPMKGHSHVYWYRQLPEEGLKFMVYLQKENIIDESGMPKERFSAEFPKEGPSILRIQQVVRGDSAAYFCASSPPGGTNTEAFFGQGTRLTVV.

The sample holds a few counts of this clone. This CDR3 reads CASSFEGLSSYEQYF. CDR3 DNA: TGTGCCAGCAGCTTTGAGGGATTGAGCTCCTACGAGCAGTACTTC. The chain joins TRBV5-6 to TRBJ2-7; maybe TRBD2 (5 bases). Germline V lookup: CDR1 SGHDT, CDR2 YYEEEE. The CDR3 covers 15 residues. Trimming cost V 2 bases and J 0 bases, with 12 bases left between them.